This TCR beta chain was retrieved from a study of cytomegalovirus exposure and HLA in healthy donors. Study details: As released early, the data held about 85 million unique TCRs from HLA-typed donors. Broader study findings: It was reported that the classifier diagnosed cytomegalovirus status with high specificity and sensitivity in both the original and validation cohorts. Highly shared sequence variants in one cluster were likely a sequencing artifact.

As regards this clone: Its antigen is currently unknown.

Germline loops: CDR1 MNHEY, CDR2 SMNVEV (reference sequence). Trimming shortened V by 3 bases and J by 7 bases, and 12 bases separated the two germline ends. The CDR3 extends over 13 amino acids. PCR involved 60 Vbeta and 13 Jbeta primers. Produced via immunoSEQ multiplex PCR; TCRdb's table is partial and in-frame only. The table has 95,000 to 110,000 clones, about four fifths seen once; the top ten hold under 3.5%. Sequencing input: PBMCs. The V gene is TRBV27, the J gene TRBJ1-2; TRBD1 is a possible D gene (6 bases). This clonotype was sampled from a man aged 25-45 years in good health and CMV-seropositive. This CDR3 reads CASSFLGAFGYTF. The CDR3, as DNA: TGTGCCAGCAGTTTTCTGGGGGCTTTTGGCTACACCTTC.